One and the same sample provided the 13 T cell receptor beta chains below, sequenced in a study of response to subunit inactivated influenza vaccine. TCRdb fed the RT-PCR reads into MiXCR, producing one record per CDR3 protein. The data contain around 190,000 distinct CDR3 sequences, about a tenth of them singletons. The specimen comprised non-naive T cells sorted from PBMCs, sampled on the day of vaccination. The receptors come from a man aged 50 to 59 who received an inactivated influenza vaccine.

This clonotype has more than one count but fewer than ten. The CDR3 loop is CASSLAHQTEQYF. Written as DNA, the CDR3 is TGTGCCAGCAGCTTAGCCCATCAGACTGAGCAGTACTTC. This chain links TRBV7-2 with TRBJ2-7; D not certain. CDR3 size: 13 residues. From germline, CDR1 is SGHTA and CDR2 FQGNSA. With 0 bases removed from V and 7 bases from J, the gap between germline ends came to 10 bases.

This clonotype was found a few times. In DNA form, the CDR3 reads TGTGCCACCAGTGATTCTGTCGGGAGGGGCAGGTCCCATGAGCAGTTCTTC. Encoded protein: CATSDSVGRGRSHEQFF. The rearrangement uses TRBV24-1 and TRBJ2-1; TRBD2 agrees at 8 bases. The J segment lost 8 bases and the V segment lost 2 bases, leaving 13 bases of the junction unmatched. Germline V gene data show CDR1 as KGHDR and CDR2 as SFDVKD. The CDR3 totals 17 residues.

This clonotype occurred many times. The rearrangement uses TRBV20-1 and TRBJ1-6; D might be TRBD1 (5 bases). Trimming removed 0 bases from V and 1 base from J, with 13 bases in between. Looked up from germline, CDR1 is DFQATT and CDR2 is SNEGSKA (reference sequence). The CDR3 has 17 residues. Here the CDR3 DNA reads TGCAGTGCTAGAGATGCTGGGAGGGGTTCCTATAATTCACCCCTCCACTTT. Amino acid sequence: CSARDAGRGSYNSPLHF.

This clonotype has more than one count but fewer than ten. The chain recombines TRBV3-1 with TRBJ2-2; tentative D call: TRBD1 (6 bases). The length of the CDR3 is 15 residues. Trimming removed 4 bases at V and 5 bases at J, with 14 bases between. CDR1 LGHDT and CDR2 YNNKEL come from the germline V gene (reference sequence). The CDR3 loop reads CASSRDITGTGELFF. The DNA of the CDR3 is TGTGCCAGCAGCCGGGACATAACAGGGACCGGGGAGCTGTTTTTT.

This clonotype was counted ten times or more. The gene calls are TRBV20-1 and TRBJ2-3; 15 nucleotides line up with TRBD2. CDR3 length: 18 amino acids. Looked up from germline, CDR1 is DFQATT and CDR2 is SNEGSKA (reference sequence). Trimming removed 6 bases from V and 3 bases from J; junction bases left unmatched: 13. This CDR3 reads CSADGLAGGPGGTDTQYF. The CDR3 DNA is TGCAGTGCGGACGGACTAGCGGGAGGGCCGGGGGGGACAGATACGCAGTATTTT.

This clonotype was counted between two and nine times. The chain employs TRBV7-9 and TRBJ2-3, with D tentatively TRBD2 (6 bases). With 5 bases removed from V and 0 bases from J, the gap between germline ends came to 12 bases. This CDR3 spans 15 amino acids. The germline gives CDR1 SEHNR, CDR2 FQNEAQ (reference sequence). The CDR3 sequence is CASSVSGPSTDTQYF. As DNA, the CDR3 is TGTGCCAGCAGCGTTAGCGGACCCAGCACAGATACGCAGTATTTT.

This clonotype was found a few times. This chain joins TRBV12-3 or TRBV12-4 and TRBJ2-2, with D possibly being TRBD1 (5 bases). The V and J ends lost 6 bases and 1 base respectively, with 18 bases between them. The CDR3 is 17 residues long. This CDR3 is CASSLSPGHLNTGELFF. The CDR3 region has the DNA TGTGCCAGCAGCCTATCGCCCGGACATTTGAACACCGGGGAGCTGTTTTTT.

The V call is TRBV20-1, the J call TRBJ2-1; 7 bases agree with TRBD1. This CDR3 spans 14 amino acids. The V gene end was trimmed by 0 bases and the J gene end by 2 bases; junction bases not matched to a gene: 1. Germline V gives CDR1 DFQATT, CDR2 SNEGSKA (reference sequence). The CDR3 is CSAREGQTYNEQFF. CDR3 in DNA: TGCAGTGCTAGAGAGGGACAGACCTACAATGAGCAGTTCTTC.

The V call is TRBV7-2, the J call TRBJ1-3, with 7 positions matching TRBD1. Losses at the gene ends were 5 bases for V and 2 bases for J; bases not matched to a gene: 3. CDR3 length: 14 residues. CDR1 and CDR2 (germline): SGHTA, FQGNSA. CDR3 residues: CASSTGVTGNTIYF. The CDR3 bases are TGTGCCAGCAGCACAGGGGTGACTGGAAACACCATATATTTT.

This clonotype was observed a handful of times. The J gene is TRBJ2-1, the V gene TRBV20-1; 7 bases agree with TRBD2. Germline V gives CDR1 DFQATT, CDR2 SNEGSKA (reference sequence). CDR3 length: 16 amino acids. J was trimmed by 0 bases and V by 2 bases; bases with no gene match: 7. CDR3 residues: CSARPGGGSSYNEQFF. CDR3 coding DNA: TGCAGTGCTAGACCCGGGGGAGGGAGCTCCTACAATGAGCAGTTCTTC.

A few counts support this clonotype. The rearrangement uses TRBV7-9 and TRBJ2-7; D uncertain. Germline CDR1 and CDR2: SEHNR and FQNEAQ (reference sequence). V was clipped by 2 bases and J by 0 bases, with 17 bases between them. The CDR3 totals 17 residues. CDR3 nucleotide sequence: TGTGCCAGCAGCTTAAGTCCCTCTGGCGCGAACTCCTACGAGCAGTACTTC. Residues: CASSLSPSGANSYEQYF. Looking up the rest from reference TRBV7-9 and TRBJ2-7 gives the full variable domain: DTGVSQNPRHKITKRGQNVTFRCDPISEHNRLYWYRQTLGQGPEFLTYFQNEAQLEKSRLLSDRFSAERPKGSFSTLEIQRTEQGDSAMYLCASSLSPSGANSYEQYFGPGTRLTVT.

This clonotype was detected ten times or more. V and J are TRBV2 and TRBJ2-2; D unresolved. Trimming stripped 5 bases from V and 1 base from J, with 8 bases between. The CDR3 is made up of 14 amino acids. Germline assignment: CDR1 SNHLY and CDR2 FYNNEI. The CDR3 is CASSTSRNTGELFF. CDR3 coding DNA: TGTGCCAGCAGTACGAGTCGGAACACCGGGGAGCTGTTTTTT. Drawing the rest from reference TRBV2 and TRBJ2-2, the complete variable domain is EPEVTQTPSHQVTQMGQEVILRCVPISNHLYFYWYRQILGQKVEFLVSFYNNEISEKSEIFDDQFSVERPDGSNFTLKIRSTKLEDSAMYFCASSTSRNTGELFFGEGSRLTVL.

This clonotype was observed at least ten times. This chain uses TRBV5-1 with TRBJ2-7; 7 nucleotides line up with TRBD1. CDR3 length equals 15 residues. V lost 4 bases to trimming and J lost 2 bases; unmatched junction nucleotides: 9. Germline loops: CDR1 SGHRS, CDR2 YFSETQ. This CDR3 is CASSPWDSKPYEQYF. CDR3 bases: TGCGCCAGCAGCCCCTGGGACAGTAAACCCTACGAGCAGTACTTC.